This T cell receptor beta chain was captured by sequencing in a study of Graves' ophthalmopathy and Graves' hyperthyroidism. Germline loops: CDR1 SQVTM, CDR2 ANQGSEA. This CDR3 region has 13 residues. The ends were cut back, 4 bases at V and 5 bases at J, with 14 bases in the middle. The authors amplified TCR beta CDR3 regions, and they did so from RNA transcripts for repertoire sequencing. First-round RT-PCR employed HTBI primers, with a second-round multiplex PCR after it. MiXCR, applied by TCRdb to the multiplex PCR reads, yields one record per CDR3 protein. The sample yields about 700,000 distinct CDR3 sequences, 35% to 45% seen once. Physicians reached a diagnosis by relying on clinical symptoms, serum thyroxine, TRAb, thyroid ultrasound and orbital computed tomography.

What was sequenced was peripheral blood. The rearrangement links TRBV29-1 to TRBJ1-2; no clear D. The receptor comes from an adult man with Graves' ophthalmopathy. CDR3 amino acids: CSVAEGRRYGYTF. The CDR3 DNA follows: TGCAGCGTTGCGGAAGGGAGGAGATATGGCTACACCTTC.